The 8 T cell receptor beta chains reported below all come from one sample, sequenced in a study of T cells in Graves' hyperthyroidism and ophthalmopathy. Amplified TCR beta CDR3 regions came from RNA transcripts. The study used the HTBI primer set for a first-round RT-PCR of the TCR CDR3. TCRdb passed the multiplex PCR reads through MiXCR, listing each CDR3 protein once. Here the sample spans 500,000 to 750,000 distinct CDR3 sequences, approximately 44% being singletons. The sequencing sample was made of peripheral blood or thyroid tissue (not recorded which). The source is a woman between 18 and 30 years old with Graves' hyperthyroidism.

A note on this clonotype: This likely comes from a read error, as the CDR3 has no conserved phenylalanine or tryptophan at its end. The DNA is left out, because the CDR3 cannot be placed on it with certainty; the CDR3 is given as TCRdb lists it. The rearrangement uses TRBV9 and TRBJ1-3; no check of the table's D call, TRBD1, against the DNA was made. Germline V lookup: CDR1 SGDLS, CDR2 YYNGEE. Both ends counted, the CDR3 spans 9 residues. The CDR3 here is CASSPQGPT.

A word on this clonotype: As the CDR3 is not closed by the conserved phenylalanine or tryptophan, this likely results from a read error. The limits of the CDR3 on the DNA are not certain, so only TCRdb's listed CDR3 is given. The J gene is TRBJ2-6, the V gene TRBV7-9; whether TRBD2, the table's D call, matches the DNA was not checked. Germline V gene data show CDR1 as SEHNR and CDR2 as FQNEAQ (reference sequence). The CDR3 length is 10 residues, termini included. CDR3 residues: CASSFERTNT.

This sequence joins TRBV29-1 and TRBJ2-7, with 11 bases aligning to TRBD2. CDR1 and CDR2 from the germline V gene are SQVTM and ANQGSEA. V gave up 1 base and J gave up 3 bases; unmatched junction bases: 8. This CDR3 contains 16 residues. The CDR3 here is CSVEGAGTSGFYEQYF. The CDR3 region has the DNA TGCAGCGTTGAAGGCGCAGGGACTAGCGGTTTCTACGAGCAGTACTTC.

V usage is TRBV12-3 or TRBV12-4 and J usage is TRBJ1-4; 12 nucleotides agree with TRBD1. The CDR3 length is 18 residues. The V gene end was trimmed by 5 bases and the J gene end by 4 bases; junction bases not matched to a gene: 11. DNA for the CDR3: TGTGCCAGCAGTCACGCCGGGACAGGGGGCGCTGGTAATGAAAAACTGTTTTTT. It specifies CASSHAGTGGAGNEKLFF.

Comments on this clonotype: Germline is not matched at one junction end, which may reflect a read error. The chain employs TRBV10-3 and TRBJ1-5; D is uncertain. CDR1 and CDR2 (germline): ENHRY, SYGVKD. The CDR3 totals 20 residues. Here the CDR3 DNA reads TGTGCCACCAGTGAGTCTCCTCTCGGACTAGCGGGAGGAAGGCGAGAGACCCAGCATTTT. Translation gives CATSESPLGLAGGRRETQHF.

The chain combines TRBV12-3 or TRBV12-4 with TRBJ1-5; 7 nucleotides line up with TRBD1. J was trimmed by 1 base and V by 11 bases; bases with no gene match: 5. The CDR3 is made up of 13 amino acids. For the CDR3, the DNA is TGTGCCGTCCCGGGACAGAGCAATCAGCCCCAGCATTTT. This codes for CAVPGQSNQPQHF.

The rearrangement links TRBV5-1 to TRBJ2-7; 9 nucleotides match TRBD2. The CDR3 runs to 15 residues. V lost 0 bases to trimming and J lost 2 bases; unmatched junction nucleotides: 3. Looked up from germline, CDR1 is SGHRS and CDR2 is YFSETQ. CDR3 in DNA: TGCGCCAGCAGCTTGGGACTAGCGGTTACCTACGAGCAGTACTTC. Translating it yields CASSLGLAVTYEQYF.

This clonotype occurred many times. The CDR3 DNA sequence: TGTGCTAGTGGTTTGAATAGGGCAGGGGACGACGAGCAGTACTTC. Encoded protein: CASGLNRAGDDEQYF. The rearrangement joins TRBV12-5 to TRBJ2-7, with a possible D match to TRBD1 (6 bases). This CDR3 comprises 15 residues. The V gene's germline CDR1 is LGHNT and CDR2 FRNRAP. V gave up 2 bases and J gave up 5 bases, with 16 bases separating them.